The 11 T cell receptor beta chains below all came from one sample that was sequenced in a study of Graves' ophthalmopathy and Graves' hyperthyroidism. Using RNA transcripts, the TCR beta CDR3 regions were amplified. RT-PCR was first run with HTBI primers, then multiplex PCR in a second round. TCRdb called the multiplex PCR reads again in MiXCR, with one record for every CDR3 protein. The table lists hundreds of thousands of distinct CDR3 sequences, approximately 21% of them singletons. The source material was peripheral blood. These receptors all come from a young woman with stable Graves' hyperthyroidism.

The chain joins TRBV10-3 to TRBJ1-5; D ambiguous. Between the trimmed V and J ends, which lost 4 bases and 7 bases, there was a span of 8 bases. The CDR3 contains 12 residues. The germline gives CDR1 ENHRY, CDR2 SYGVKD. The CDR3 DNA sequence: TGTGCCATCAGTGGTGGGGAGCAGCCCCAGCATTTT. It yields the protein CAISGGEQPQHF.

The chain uses TRBV9 and TRBJ2-3; D is unclear. With 0 bases removed from V and 7 bases from J, the gap between germline ends came to 9 bases. This CDR3 is built from 13 residues. CDR1 and CDR2 (germline): SGDLS, YYNGEE. The CDR3 region has the DNA TGTGCCAGCAGCGTAGATCAGCGAAATACGCAGTATTTT. It specifies CASSVDQRNTQYF.

This clonotype has at least ten counts. The rearrangement links TRBV10-3 to TRBJ1-3; D gene unclear. The V end was cut by 1 base, the J end by 3 bases, with 13 bases between. This CDR3 comprises 16 residues. Germline V gene sequence: CDR1 ENHRY, CDR2 SYGVKD. CDR3 in amino acids: CAISEFVEGHGNTIYF. The CDR3 DNA is TGTGCCATCAGTGAGTTCGTCGAGGGTCATGGAAACACCATATATTTT.

V usage is TRBV28 and J usage is TRBJ1-5; possible D gene TRBD1, 6 bases. V lost 5 bases, J lost 7 bases, and 15 bases lay in between. The CDR3 consists of 14 residues. Germline V gives CDR1 MDHEN, CDR2 SYDVKM. The CDR3 loop is CASSPQGYVQPQHF. The CDR3 coding sequence is TGTGCCAGCAGTCCACAGGGTTATGTCCAGCCCCAGCATTTT.

This clonotype was seen at least ten times. A junction end diverges from the germline sequence, so it may reflect a read error. The chain couples TRBV24-1 to TRBJ1-1; TRBD1 is a possible D gene (6 bases). The CDR3 extends over 13 amino acids. The germline CDR1 and CDR2 sequences are KGHDR and SFDVKD. CDR3: CATSDPRGPEAFF. The CDR3 bases are TGTGCCACCAGTGATCCCAGGGGCCCTGAGGCTTTCTTT.

A remark on this clonotype: A much larger clone lies a single base off, so this may be a read error. The final CDR3 position lacks the conserved phenylalanine or tryptophan, pointing to a likely read error. The rearrangement joins TRBV28 to TRBJ2-7; 8 bases map to TRBD1. The germline V gene has CDR1 MDHEN and CDR2 SYDVKM. The CDR3 is 13 residues long. Germline trimming cut 6 bases from V and 9 bases from J; bases unmatched to any gene: 10. CDR3 residues: CASSYGTGAVQYL. CDR3 nucleotide sequence: TGTGCCAGCAGCTATGGGACAGGTGCTGTGCAGTACCTC.

At least ten counts were recorded for this clonotype. The V call is TRBV13, the J call TRBJ2-5, with 8 bases that match TRBD2. V was pared by 4 bases and J by 5 bases, with 6 bases of the junction left unmatched. Germline CDR1 and CDR2: PRHDT and FYEKMQ (reference sequence). This CDR3 spans 14 amino acids. The CDR3 here is CASSSLGGEETQYF. The CDR3 bases are TGTGCCAGCAGCTCCCTCGGGGGGGAGGAGACCCAGTACTTC.

A few counts support this clonotype. V and J are TRBV11-2 and TRBJ2-1; 8 bases align to TRBD1. CDR1 and CDR2 (germline): SGHAT, FQNNGV. Losses at the gene ends were 6 bases for V and 3 bases for J; bases not matched to a gene: 7. The CDR3 loop spans 15 amino acids. The CDR3 here is CASRTPGQVYNEQFF. As DNA, the CDR3 is TGTGCCAGCAGAACCCCGGGACAGGTCTACAATGAGCAGTTCTTC.

This clonotype was picked up many times. This chain joins TRBV7-2 and TRBJ2-7; 9 nucleotides match TRBD2. The CDR3 sequence is 15 residues long. Losses at the gene ends were 5 bases for V and 3 bases for J; bases not matched to a gene: 8. The V gene's germline CDR1 is SGHTA and CDR2 FQGNSA. The CDR3 is CASSGLTSGVYEQYF. The DNA of the CDR3 is TGTGCCAGCAGCGGATTGACTAGCGGAGTCTACGAGCAGTACTTC.

This clonotype was picked up many times. V is TRBV27 and J is TRBJ2-2; 10 bases agree with TRBD1. V lost 7 bases and J lost 7; bases outside the gene matches: 6. The germline V gene encodes CDR1 MNHEY and CDR2 SMNVEV (reference sequence). The CDR3 runs 14 residues. CDR3 bases: TGTGCCAGCAACCCGACAGGGGGCTTCGGGGAGCTGTTTTTT. Translation gives CASNPTGGFGELFF.

This clonotype was observed at least ten times. J is TRBJ1-1 and V is TRBV6-5; D gene uncertain. V shed 6 bases and J shed 2 bases, with 19 bases lying between them. Germline V gene lookup returns CDR1 MNHEY and CDR2 SVGAGI. The length of the CDR3 is 16 residues. CDR3 nucleotides: TGTGCCAGCAGCTATTTCGGAACATGGACTAACACTGAAGCTTTCTTT. Translation: CASSYFGTWTNTEAFF.